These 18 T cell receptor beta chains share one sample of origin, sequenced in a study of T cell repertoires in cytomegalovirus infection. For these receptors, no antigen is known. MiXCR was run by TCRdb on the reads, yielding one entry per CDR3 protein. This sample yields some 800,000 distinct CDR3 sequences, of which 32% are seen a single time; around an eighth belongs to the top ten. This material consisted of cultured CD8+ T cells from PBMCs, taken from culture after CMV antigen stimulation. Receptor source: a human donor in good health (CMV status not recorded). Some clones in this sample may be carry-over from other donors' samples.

CDR3 sequence reads: CASSPRLAGGLTQYF. The CDR3 DNA reads TGTGCCAGCAGCCCTAGACTAGCGGGGGGCCTCACGCAGTATTTT. The J gene is TRBJ2-3, the V gene TRBV27; the match to TRBD2 covers 13 bases. This CDR3 comprises 15 residues. Germline values: CDR1 MNHEY, CDR2 SMNVEV (reference sequence). The junction had 9 bases not matched to a gene; V was cut back by 6 bases and J by 9 bases.

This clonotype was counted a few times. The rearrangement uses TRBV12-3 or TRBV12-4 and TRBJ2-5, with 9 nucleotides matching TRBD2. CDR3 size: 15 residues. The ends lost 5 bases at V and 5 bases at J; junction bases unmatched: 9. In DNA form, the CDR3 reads TGTGCCAGCAGTCCTAAGCGGGGGGCACGGGAGACCCAGTACTTC. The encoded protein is CASSPKRGARETQYF.

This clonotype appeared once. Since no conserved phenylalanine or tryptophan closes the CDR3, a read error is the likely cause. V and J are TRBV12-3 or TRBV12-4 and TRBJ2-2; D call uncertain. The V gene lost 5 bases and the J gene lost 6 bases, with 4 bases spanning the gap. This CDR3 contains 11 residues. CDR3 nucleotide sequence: TGTGCCAGCAGTCCACCCGGGGAGCTGTTTTCT. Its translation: CASSPPGELFS.

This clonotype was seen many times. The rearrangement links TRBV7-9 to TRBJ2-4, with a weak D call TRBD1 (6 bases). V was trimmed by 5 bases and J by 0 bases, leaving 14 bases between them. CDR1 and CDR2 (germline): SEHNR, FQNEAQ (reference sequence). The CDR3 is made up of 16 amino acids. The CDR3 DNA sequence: TGTGCCAGCAGCACGGGGACACCCATAGCCAAAAACATTCAGTACTTC. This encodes CASSTGTPIAKNIQYF.

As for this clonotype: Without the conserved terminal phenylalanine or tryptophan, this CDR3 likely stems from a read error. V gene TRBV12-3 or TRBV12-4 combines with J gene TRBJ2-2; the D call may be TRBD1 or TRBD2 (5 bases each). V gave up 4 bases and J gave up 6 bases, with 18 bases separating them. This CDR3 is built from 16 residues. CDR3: CASSSFGTDRSGELFL. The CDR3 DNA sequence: TGTGCCAGCAGTTCTTTCGGGACGGATAGATCCGGGGAGCTGTTTCTT.

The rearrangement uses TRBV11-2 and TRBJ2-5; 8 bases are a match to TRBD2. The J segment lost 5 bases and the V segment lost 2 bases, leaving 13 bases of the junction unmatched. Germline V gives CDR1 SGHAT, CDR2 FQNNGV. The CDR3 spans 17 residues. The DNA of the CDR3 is TGTGCCAGCAGCTTAATACCGGCGGGGGGCCCGGAGGAGACCCAGTACTTC. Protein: CASSLIPAGGPEETQYF.

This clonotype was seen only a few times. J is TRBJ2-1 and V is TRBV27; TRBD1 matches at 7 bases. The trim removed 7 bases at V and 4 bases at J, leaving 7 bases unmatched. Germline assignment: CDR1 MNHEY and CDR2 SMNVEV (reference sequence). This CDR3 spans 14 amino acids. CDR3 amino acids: CASTYRGHYNEQFF. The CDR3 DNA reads TGTGCCAGCACTTACAGGGGCCATTACAATGAGCAGTTCTTC.

As DNA, the CDR3 is TGTGCCAGCGCGCCAGACAGCACAGATACGCAGTATTTT. It yields the protein CASAPDSTDTQYF. This chain links TRBV6-6 with TRBJ2-3; D call uncertain. Trimming removed 8 bases from V and 0 bases from J, with 9 bases in between. The CDR3 is made up of 13 amino acids. The germline V gene encodes CDR1 MNHNY and CDR2 SVGAGI (reference sequence).

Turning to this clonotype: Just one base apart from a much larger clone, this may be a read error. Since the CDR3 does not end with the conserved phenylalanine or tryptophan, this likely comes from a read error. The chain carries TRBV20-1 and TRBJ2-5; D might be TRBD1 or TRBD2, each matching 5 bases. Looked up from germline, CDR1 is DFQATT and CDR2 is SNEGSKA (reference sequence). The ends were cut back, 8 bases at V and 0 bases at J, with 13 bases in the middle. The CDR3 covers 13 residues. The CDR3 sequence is CSSKTGHQETQYS. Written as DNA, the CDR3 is TGCAGTTCTAAAACGGGACACCAAGAGACCCAGTACTCC.

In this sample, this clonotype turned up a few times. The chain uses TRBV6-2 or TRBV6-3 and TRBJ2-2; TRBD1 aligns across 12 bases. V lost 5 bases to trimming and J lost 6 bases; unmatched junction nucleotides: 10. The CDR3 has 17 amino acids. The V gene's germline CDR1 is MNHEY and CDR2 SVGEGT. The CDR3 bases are TGTGCCAGCAGTCCGGGACAGGGGGCGTTCTCGGCCGGGGAGCTGTTTTTT. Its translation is CASSPGQGAFSAGELFF.

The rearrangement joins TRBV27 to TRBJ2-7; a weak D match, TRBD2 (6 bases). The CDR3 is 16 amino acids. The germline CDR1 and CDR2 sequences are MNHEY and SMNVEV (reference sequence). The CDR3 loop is CATTITGGRSAHEQYF. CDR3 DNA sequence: TGTGCTACTACGATAACCGGGGGTCGCAGCGCCCACGAGCAGTACTTC.

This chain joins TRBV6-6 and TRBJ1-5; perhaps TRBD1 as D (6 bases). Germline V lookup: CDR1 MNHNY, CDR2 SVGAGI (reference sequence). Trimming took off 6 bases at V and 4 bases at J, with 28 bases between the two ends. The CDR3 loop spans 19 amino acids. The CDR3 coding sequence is TGTGCCAGCAGGGGGACCGAACCGGGACTGGGACACCAAAATCAGCCCCAGCATTTT. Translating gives CASRGTEPGLGHQNQPQHF.

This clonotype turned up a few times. CDR3 residues: CSVEDRAGSYNEQFF. The CDR3 DNA reads TGCAGCGTTGAAGATAGGGCAGGATCATACAATGAGCAGTTCTTC. This chain uses TRBV29-1 with TRBJ2-1, with no clear D. The length of the CDR3 is 15 residues. Trimming shortened V by 0 bases and J by 4 bases, and 13 bases separated the two germline ends. Germline CDR1 SQVTM, CDR2 ANQGSEA.

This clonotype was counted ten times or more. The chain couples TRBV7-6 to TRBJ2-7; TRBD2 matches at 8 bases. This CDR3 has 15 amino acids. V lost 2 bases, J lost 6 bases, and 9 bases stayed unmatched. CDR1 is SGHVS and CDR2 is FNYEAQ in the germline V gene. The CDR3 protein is CASSLLREGSGEQYF. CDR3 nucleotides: TGTGCCAGCAGCTTACTCCGGGAGGGGTCTGGCGAGCAGTACTTC.

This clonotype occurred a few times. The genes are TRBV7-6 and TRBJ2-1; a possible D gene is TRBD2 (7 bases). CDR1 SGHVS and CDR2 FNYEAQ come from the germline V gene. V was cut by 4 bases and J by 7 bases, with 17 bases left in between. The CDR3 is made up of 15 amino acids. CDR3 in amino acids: CASSSYGGAANEQFF. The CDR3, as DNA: TGTGCCAGCAGCTCCTATGGGGGGGCTGCGAATGAGCAGTTCTTC.

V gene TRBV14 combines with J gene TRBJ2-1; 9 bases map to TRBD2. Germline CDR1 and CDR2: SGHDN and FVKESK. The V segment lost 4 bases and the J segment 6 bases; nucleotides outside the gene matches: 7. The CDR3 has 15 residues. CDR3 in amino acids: CASSPPLAGFNEQFF. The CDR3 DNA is TGTGCCAGCAGCCCTCCCCTAGCGGGGTTCAATGAGCAGTTCTTC.

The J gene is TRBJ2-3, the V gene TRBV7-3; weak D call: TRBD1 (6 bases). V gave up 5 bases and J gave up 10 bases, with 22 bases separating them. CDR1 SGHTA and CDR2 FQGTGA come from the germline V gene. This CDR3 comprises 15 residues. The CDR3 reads CASSPRWDNGLAQYF. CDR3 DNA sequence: TGTGCCAGCAGCCCACGCTGGGACAACGGGCTTGCGCAGTATTTT.

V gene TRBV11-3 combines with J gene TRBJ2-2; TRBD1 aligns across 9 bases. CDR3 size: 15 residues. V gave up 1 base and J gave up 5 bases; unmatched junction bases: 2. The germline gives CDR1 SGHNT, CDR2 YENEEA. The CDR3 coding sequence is TGTGCCAGCAGCTTAGGGGGGACAGGGACCGGGGAGCTGTTTTTT. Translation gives CASSLGGTGTGELFF.